The rows below give T cell receptor beta chains drawn from one sample of a study of CD8 T cells in ankylosing spondylitis. MiXCR, run by TCRdb on the 5' RACE reads, gives a single entry per CDR3 protein. The sample consists of approximately 400,000 distinct CDR3 sequences, roughly 18% of them appearing once. Input material: blood, either unsorted or a sorted T cell fraction (not recorded which). The receptors were gathered from a male donor with ankylosing spondylitis. CDR3s include the opening cysteine and the closing phenylalanine or tryptophan. Each record gives: clone size, V gene, J gene, CDR3 length, D gene, CDR3 protein, CDR3 DNA. A D gene is named only where the DNA matches it firmly. Where a row states a size, it is once, few, many or the class of an expanded clone; other rows omit it.

many	TRBV20-1	TRBJ2-1	14	NA	CSAIAPSSYNEQFF	TGCAGTGCTATAGCGCCTAGCTCCTACAATGAGCAGTTCTTC
NA	TRBV7-3	TRBJ2-3	14	NA	CASSLTKNTDTQYF	TGTGCCAGCAGCTTGACCAAAAACACAGATACGCAGTATTTT
many	TRBV12-3/TRBV12-4	TRBJ1-5	15	TRBD1	CASSSGGTEDQPQHF	TGTGCCAGCAGTTCCGGGGGGACAGAAGATCAGCCCCAGCATTTT
many	TRBV12-3/TRBV12-4	TRBJ2-1	14	NA	CASSFSGQPNEQFF	TGTGCCAGCAGTTTTTCAGGGCAGCCCAATGAGCAGTTCTTC
few	TRBV6-5	TRBJ2-5	18	TRBD2	CASSYPPLLAGGLETQYF	TGTGCCAGCAGTTACCCGCCCCTACTAGCGGGGGGATTAGAGACCCAGTACTTC
many	TRBV29-1	TRBJ2-2	11	NA	CSVGYTGELFF	TGCAGCGTTGGGTACACCGGGGAGCTGTTTTTT
NA	TRBV7-2	TRBJ2-2	13	TRBD2	CASSSAGGGELFF	TGTGCCAGCAGCTCCGCGGGAGGCGGGGAGCTGTTTTTT
many	TRBV12-3/TRBV12-4	TRBJ1-6	12	NA	CASSDYNSPLHF	TGTGCCAGCAGTGATTACAATTCACCCCTCCACTTT
NA	TRBV7-2	TRBJ2-5	14	TRBD1	CASSWGTVQETQYF	TGTGCCAGCAGCTGGGGGACAGTCCAAGAGACCCAGTACTTC
few	TRBV4-1	TRBJ2-4	15	TRBD1	CASSQDEGAQAIQYF	TGCGCCAGCAGCCAAGACGAGGGGGCGCAGGCCATTCAGTACTTC
many	TRBV4-3	TRBJ2-1	18	NA	CASSQLYGAGSLYNEQFF	TGCGCCAGCAGCCAACTATACGGGGCGGGGAGTCTCTACAATGAGCAGTTCTTC
many	TRBV27	TRBJ2-6	16	NA	CASSRGVGAGANVLTF	TGTGCCAGCAGCCGGGGAGTAGGGGCTGGGGCCAACGTCCTGACTTTC
NA	TRBV5-1	TRBJ2-2	15	NA	CASGAEAGVTGELFF	TGCGCCAGCGGGGCCGAGGCAGGTGTCACCGGGGAGCTGTTTTTT
few	TRBV20-1	TRBJ1-1	14	NA	CSARDTGSRTEAFF	TGCAGTGCTAGGGACACAGGGTCTCGCACTGAAGCTTTCTTT
NA	TRBV10-3	TRBJ1-2	14	TRBD1	CAISSDRDKYGYTF	TGTGCCATCAGTTCGGACAGGGACAAATATGGCTACACCTTC
NA	TRBV5-1	TRBJ1-1	14	NA	CASSRAGGNTEAFF	TGCGCCAGCAGCCGCGCCGGGGGAAACACTGAAGCTTTCTTT
few	TRBV6-2/TRBV6-3	TRBJ2-4	17	NA	CASSYSKDSLAKNIQYF	TGTGCCAGCAGTTACTCCAAGGACAGCCTAGCCAAAAACATTCAGTACTTC
NA	TRBV19	TRBJ1-4	13	NA	CASSSTAEEKLFF	TGTGCCAGTAGTTCCACAGCGGAGGAAAAACTGTTTTTT
few	TRBV2	TRBJ2-1	14	TRBD2	CASTPGLHYNEQFF	TGTGCCAGCACCCCGGGACTACACTACAATGAGCAGTTCTTC
few	TRBV29-1	TRBJ2-5	14	TRBD1	CSVPPGTDQETQYF	TGCAGCGTTCCCCCCGGGACAGATCAAGAGACCCAGTACTTC
few	TRBV20-1	TRBJ1-5	14	TRBD1	CSARLGTGNQPQHF	TGCAGTGCTAGACTTGGGACAGGCAATCAGCCCCAGCATTTT
many	TRBV29-1	TRBJ1-3	14	NA	CSVTQVISGNTIYF	TGCAGCGTTACTCAGGTTATATCTGGAAACACCATATATTTT
few	TRBV24-1	TRBJ1-5	16	NA	CATSWEGEGTNQPQHF	TGTGCCACCAGCTGGGAGGGGGAGGGGACGAATCAGCCCCAGCATTTT
many	TRBV24-1	TRBJ2-3	12	NA	CATSDDGGSRYF	TGTGCCACCAGTGATGACGGGGGCTCACGGTATTTT
NA	TRBV20-1	TRBJ2-5	16	NA	CSARGSGTPLTETQYF	TGCAGTGCTAGAGGATCCGGGACACCTTTAACGGAGACCCAGTACTTC
NA	TRBV27	TRBJ2-7	13	TRBD1	CASSWDRGYEQYF	TGTGCCAGCAGTTGGGACAGGGGATACGAGCAGTACTTC
few	TRBV12-3/TRBV12-4	TRBJ2-7	14	TRBD1	CASRSGTGAYEQYF	TGTGCCAGCAGGTCCGGGACAGGAGCCTACGAGCAGTACTTC
few	TRBV18	TRBJ2-7	14	NA	CASSLITGPYEQYF	TGTGCCAGCTCACTAATCACAGGACCCTACGAGCAGTACTTC
NA	TRBV20-1	TRBJ2-7	15	NA	CSGGGAPGRSYEQYF	TGCAGTGGAGGGGGGGCGCCGGGTCGCTCCTACGAGCAGTACTTC
NA	TRBV2	TRBJ1-1	14	TRBD1	CASRRGQANTEAFF	TGTGCCAGCAGGAGGGGACAGGCGAACACTGAAGCTTTCTTT
few	TRBV25-1	TRBJ2-2	15	TRBD1	CASRKDRGGTGELFF	TGTGCCAGCAGAAAGGACAGGGGAGGTACCGGGGAGCTGTTTTTT